The next 10 T cell receptor beta chains were all read from a single sample in a study of beta chain features in type 1 diabetes. Expressed TCRB transcripts got sequenced, as all isolated RNA was reverse transcribed. Sequencing used immunoSEQ multiplex PCR; TCRdb keeps in-frame clones, though not all of them. The sample has tens of thousands of clones; about 32% are singletons. Specimen: stem cell memory CD4+ T cells from blood. These receptors all come from a woman aged 18-29 years in good health.

V and J are TRBV5-4 and TRBJ2-7; TRBD2 agrees at 7 bases. Per the germline V gene, CDR1 is SGHNT and CDR2 is YYREEE (reference sequence). J lost 5 bases, V lost 4 bases, and 15 bases had no gene match. The CDR3 spans 16 residues. The CDR3 region is CASSLDGAGEENEQYF. CDR3 DNA sequence: TGTGCCAGCAGCCTCGACGGGGCGGGAGAGGAGAACGAGCAGTACTTC. Looking up the rest from reference TRBV5-4 and TRBJ2-7 gives the full variable domain: ETGVTQSPTHLIKTRGQQVTLRCSSQSGHNTVSWYQQALGQGPQFIFQYYREEENGRGNFPPRFSGLQFPNYSSELNVNALELDDSALYLCASSLDGAGEENEQYFGPGTRLTVT.

The V gene is TRBV5-1, the J gene TRBJ2-1; 11 bases align to TRBD2. The CDR3 consists of 18 residues. V gave up 7 bases and J gave up 8 bases; unmatched junction bases: 20. CDR1 and CDR2 (germline): SGHRS, YFSETQ. The CDR3: CASAGMPGLAGGIYEQFF. The CDR3 coding sequence is TGCGCCAGCGCCGGGATGCCCGGTTTAGCGGGAGGGATCTATGAGCAGTTCTTC.

The chain couples TRBV5-4 to TRBJ2-1, with 8 bases matching TRBD2. CDR3 length: 15 residues. From germline, CDR1 is SGHNT and CDR2 YYREEE (reference sequence). The V gene end was trimmed by 4 bases and the J gene end by 5 bases; junction bases not matched to a gene: 8. CDR3: CASSPGGSGDNEQFF. The CDR3 region has the DNA TGTGCCAGCAGCCCGGGAGGTAGCGGGGACAATGAGCAGTTCTTC.

This clone was counted only a few times. The chain recombines TRBV12-5 with TRBJ2-7, with D unresolved. The CDR3 loop spans 11 amino acids. Germline V gives CDR1 LGHNT, CDR2 FRNRAP. Trimming stripped 1 base from V and 9 bases from J, with 7 bases between. CDR3 nucleotide sequence: TGTGCTAGTGGTTTGGCCGCCGGGCAGTACTTC. It encodes CASGLAAGQYF.

Notes on this clone: The CDR3 carries no conserved terminal phenylalanine or tryptophan, so it likely arises from a read error. This chain links TRBV5-6 with TRBJ1-2; TRBD1 might be the D (6 bases). Germline CDR1 SGHDT, CDR2 YYEEEE. V was pared by 2 bases and J by 4 bases, with 12 bases between. The CDR3 extends over 14 amino acids. CDR3 loop: CASSLQGFTYGYTL. The CDR3 DNA reads as TGTGCCAGCAGCTTACAGGGCTTTACCTATGGCTACACCCTC.

The table lists this clone with a few counts. The V and J genes are TRBV4-3 and TRBJ1-2; 10 nucleotides line up with TRBD1. The length of the CDR3 is 14 residues. Per germline, CDR1 LGHNA and CDR2 YSLEER. The V and J ends lost 3 bases and 4 bases, in that order; junction bases with no gene match: 2. In DNA form, the CDR3 reads TGCGCCAGCAGCCACGGACAGGGGGGCTATGGCTACACCTTC. The encoded protein is CASSHGQGGYGYTF.

This chain joins TRBV7-8 and TRBJ1-5, with 9 bases lining up with TRBD1. The V segment lost 5 bases and the J segment 4 bases; nucleotides outside the gene matches: 6. This CDR3 contains 15 residues. From germline, CDR1 is SGHVS and CDR2 FQNEAQ. The CDR3 DNA sequence: TGTGCCAGCAGCCGGACAGGGGCGTCAAATCAGCCCCAGCATTTT. It codes for CASSRTGASNQPQHF. The whole variable domain, remainder taken from reference TRBV7-8 and TRBJ1-5, is GAGVSQSPRYKVAKRGQDVALRCDPISGHVSLFWYQQALGQGPEFLTYFQNEAQLDKSGLPSDRFFAERPEGSVSTLKIQRTQQEDSAVYLCASSRTGASNQPQHFGDGTRLSIL.

The chain has TRBV5-1 and TRBJ2-1, with 7 bases lining up with TRBD2. The CDR3 contains 16 residues. Germline-derived CDR1 and CDR2 are SGHRS and YFSETQ. Trimming at V came to 1 base and at J to 5 bases, leaving 9 bases not matched to a gene. The CDR3 nucleotides read TGCGCCAGCAGCTTGAGCGTGGCTAGCGGTAACAATGAGCAGTTCTTC. It yields the protein CASSLSVASGNNEQFF.

There are a few counts of this clone. J is TRBJ2-7 and V is TRBV5-1; 8 bases align to TRBD2. CDR1 is SGHRS and CDR2 is YFSETQ in the germline V gene. This CDR3 comprises 16 residues. J was trimmed by 0 bases and V by 3 bases; bases with no gene match: 8. The CDR3 here is CASSYSSGTFSYEQYF. CDR3 sequence (DNA): TGCGCCAGCAGCTACAGTAGCGGGACTTTCTCCTACGAGCAGTACTTC.

The CDR3 nucleotides are TGCAGCGTTGAAAACGGGAGCCCCCTAGAGCAGTACTTC. It codes for CSVENGSPLEQYF. The V call is TRBV29-1, the J call TRBJ2-7, with TRBD2 as a possible D gene (6 bases). CDR3 size: 13 residues. CDR1 is SQVTM and CDR2 is ANQGSEA in the germline V gene. The V end lost 2 bases, the J end lost 7 bases, and 15 bases lay between the germline ends.